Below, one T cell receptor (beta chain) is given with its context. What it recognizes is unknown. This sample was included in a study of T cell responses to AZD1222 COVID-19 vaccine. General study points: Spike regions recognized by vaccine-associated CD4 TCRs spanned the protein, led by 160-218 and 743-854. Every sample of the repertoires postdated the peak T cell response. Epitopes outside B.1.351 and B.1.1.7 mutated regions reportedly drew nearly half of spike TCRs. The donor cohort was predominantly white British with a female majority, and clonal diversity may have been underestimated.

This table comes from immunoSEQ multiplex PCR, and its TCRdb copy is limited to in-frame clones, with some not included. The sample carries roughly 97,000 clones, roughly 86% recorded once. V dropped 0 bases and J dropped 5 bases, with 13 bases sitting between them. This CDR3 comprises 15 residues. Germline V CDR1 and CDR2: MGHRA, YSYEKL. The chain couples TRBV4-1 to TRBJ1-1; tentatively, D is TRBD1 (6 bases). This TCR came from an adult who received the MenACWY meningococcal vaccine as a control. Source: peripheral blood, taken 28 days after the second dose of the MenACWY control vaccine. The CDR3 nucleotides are TGCGCCAGCAGCCAAGACCCGGGACAAAAGACTGAAGCTTTCTTT. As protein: CASSQDPGQKTEAFF.